This T cell receptor (beta chain) was sequenced for a study of shared clonotypes between healthy human individuals. On the study more broadly: Three CD4 naive, three CD4 memory, two CD8 naive and one CD8 memory plate were used per donor.

Each replicate PCR on the sorted subsets used 150 to 200 ng DNA (roughly 32,000 T cell genomes). Data came from immunoSEQ multiplex PCR; TCRdb stores just in-frame clones and leaves some out. The table records around 1.6 million clones, around 98% of them present only once. Germline-derived CDR1 and CDR2 are MGHRA and YSYEKL. The CDR3 covers 15 residues. Trimming at V came to 0 bases and at J to 3 bases, leaving 5 bases not matched to a gene. Every contributor of samples was a Caucasian grown-up residing in Nashville, Tennessee. The material sequenced was naive CD4+ T cells sorted from blood. The subset denotes: CD45RA+ positively selected. This receptor was identified in a young man in good health. V usage is TRBV4-1 and J usage is TRBJ2-7; 7 bases line up with TRBD1. CDR3 protein: CASSQDDRTGYEQYF. Here the CDR3 DNA reads TGCGCCAGCAGCCAAGACGATAGGACAGGCTACGAGCAGTACTTC.